The 30 T cell receptor beta chains below all came from one sample that was sequenced in a study of blood T cell repertoires in COVID-19. Profiled with immunoSEQ multiplex PCR; TCRdb holds only in-frame clones, not every one. Of under 200,000 clones listed, roughly 81% are singletons. The specimen was peripheral blood. The source is a woman older than 75 with acute or convalescent COVID-19.

The chain couples TRBV9 to TRBJ2-3, with 11 nucleotides matching TRBD2. Per germline, CDR1 SGDLS and CDR2 YYNGEE. Unmatched junction bases numbered 9, after V lost 3 bases and J lost 0 bases. CDR3 length: 18 amino acids. The CDR3 sequence: CASSGGLAETSSTDTQYF. The CDR3 coding sequence is TGTGCCAGCAGCGGGGGACTAGCGGAGACTTCTAGCACAGATACGCAGTATTTT.

The chain has TRBV12-5 and TRBJ1-1, with D unclear. The germline CDR1 and CDR2 sequences are LGHNT and FRNRAP. The CDR3 is made up of 16 amino acids. Trimming stripped 5 bases from V and 0 bases from J, with 16 bases between. The CDR3 spells CASGLTIFTMNTEAFF. CDR3 nucleotides: TGTGCTAGTGGTCTTACGATCTTTACAATGAACACTGAAGCTTTCTTT.

The gene calls are TRBV7-2 and TRBJ2-1; tentative D call: TRBD2 (5 bases). The germline V and J ends were trimmed by 5 bases and 3 bases, with 14 bases remaining between them. The CDR3 is 15 amino acids. Germline V CDR1 and CDR2: SGHTA, FQGNSA. The DNA for the CDR3 is TGTGCCAGCAGCCCACCCCCGGGATTCTACAATGAGCAGTTCTTC. This translates into CASSPPPGFYNEQFF.

This clone was detected once. The genes are TRBV27 and TRBJ1-3; D perhaps matches TRBD1 (6 bases). The germline gives CDR1 MNHEY, CDR2 SMNVEV (reference sequence). V shed 3 bases and J shed 4 bases, with 22 bases lying between them. CDR3 size: 18 residues. CDR3 region: CASSLWPPNRVYGNTIYF. In DNA form, the CDR3 reads TGTGCCAGCAGTTTGTGGCCTCCCAACAGGGTATACGGAAACACCATATATTTT.

The V call is TRBV18, the J call TRBJ1-1, with D hard to call. Germline V gives CDR1 KGHSH, CDR2 LQKENI. The V end was cut by 0 bases, the J end by 11 bases, with 16 bases between. The CDR3 is 14 residues long. In DNA form, the CDR3 reads TGTGCCAGCTCACCACCGATCACCCCTGGGAGCGCTTTCTTT. It translates to CASSPPITPGSAFF. Filled out from reference TRBV18 and TRBJ1-1, the complete variable domain reads NAGVMQNPRHLVRRRGQEARLRCSPMKGHSHVYWYRQLPEEGLKFMVYLQKENIIDESGMPKERFSAEFPKEGPSILRIQQVVRGDSAAYFCASSPPITPGSAFFGQGTRLTVV.

Of note for this clone: In the same sample, other DNA sequences code for this CDR3. The chain couples TRBV7-2 to TRBJ1-1, with D possibly matching TRBD1 (5 bases). The CDR3 contains 13 residues. The V gene's germline CDR1 is SGHTA and CDR2 FQGNSA. Trimming took 5 bases from V and 1 from J, leaving 8 bases between them. This chain's CDR3 is CASSLQGNTEAFF. The DNA for the CDR3 is TGTGCCAGCAGCCTGCAGGGGAACACTGAAGCTTTCTTT.

This sequence joins TRBV5-1 and TRBJ1-6; weak D call: TRBD1 (5 bases). Deletions cut 0 bases from V and 7 bases from J, with 17 bases between. Germline CDR1 SGHRS, CDR2 YFSETQ. The CDR3 loop spans 17 amino acids. The CDR3 loop reads CASSLVAGLSRNSPLHF. The DNA of the CDR3 is TGCGCCAGCAGCTTGGTGGCAGGGTTGTCTCGGAATTCACCCCTCCACTTT.

J is TRBJ1-1 and V is TRBV5-4, with D possibly being TRBD1 (6 bases). The CDR3 runs to 15 residues. V lost 4 bases, J lost 0 bases, and 13 bases lay in between. CDR1 SGHNT and CDR2 YYREEE come from the germline V gene (reference sequence). CDR3 in DNA: TGTGCCAGCAGCCACAGGGATTACATGAACACTGAAGCTTTCTTT. Amino acid sequence: CASSHRDYMNTEAFF.

The rearrangement uses TRBV29-1 and TRBJ1-1; D unclear. Trimming took off 2 bases at V and 3 bases at J, with 7 bases between the two ends. This CDR3 has 12 residues. The V gene's germline CDR1 is SQVTM and CDR2 ANQGSEA. The CDR3 spells CSVERVDTEAFF. CDR3 DNA: TGCAGCGTTGAACGCGTCGACACTGAAGCTTTCTTT. Full variable domain (outside the CDR3, taken from reference TRBV29-1 and TRBJ1-1): SAVISQKPSRDICQRGTSLTIQCQVDSQVTMMFWYRQQPGQSLTLIATANQGSEATYESGFVIDKFPISRPNLTFSTLTVSNMSPEDSSIYLCSVERVDTEAFFGQGTRLTVV.

The table lists this clone with a count of one. The sample holds other DNA sequences that translate to the same CDR3. CDR3 bases: TGCGCCAGCAGCACTCGGACAGGGAACACTGAAGCTTTCTTT. Translating it yields CASSTRTGNTEAFF. The rearrangement uses TRBV5-1 and TRBJ1-1, with 7 positions matching TRBD1. This CDR3 spans 14 amino acids. Per germline, CDR1 SGHRS and CDR2 YFSETQ. V gave up 4 bases and J gave up 1 base; unmatched junction bases: 4.

This chain links TRBV5-1 with TRBJ1-1, with D maybe TRBD1 (5 bases). The CDR3 sequence is 14 residues long. Germline V CDR1 and CDR2: SGHRS, YFSETQ. V was cut by 2 bases and J by 4 bases, with 12 bases left in between. CDR3 bases: TGCGCCAGCAGCTTTCAGGGCGGAATCACTGAAGCTTTCTTT. The encoded protein is CASSFQGGITEAFF. The variable domain in full, completed from reference TRBV5-1 and TRBJ1-1, reads KAGVTQTPRYLIKTRGQQVTLSCSPISGHRSVSWYQQTPGQGLQFLFEYFSETQRNKGNFPGRFSGRQFSNSRSEMNVSTLELGDSALYLCASSFQGGITEAFFGQGTRLTVV.

This chain connects TRBV10-3 to TRBJ2-1, with D perhaps TRBD2 (6 bases). V was pared by 9 bases and J by 13 bases, with 16 bases between. The CDR3 loop spans 11 amino acids. Germline V CDR1 and CDR2: ENHRY, SYGVKD. The CDR3 coding sequence is TGTGCCATGGACAATGGGACTGTTCAGTTCTTC. It yields the protein CAMDNGTVQFF.

The rearrangement joins TRBV5-5 to TRBJ2-5; D call uncertain. The CDR3 is made up of 16 amino acids. Per germline, CDR1 SGHKS and CDR2 YYEKEE (reference sequence). V was shortened by 0 bases and J by 2 bases, with 14 bases between the two germline ends. The CDR3 DNA sequence: TGTGCCAGCAGCTTGGCCTCCGGGTTTGGGCAAGAGACCCAGTACTTC. The encoded protein is CASSLASGFGQETQYF. Full variable domain (rest looked up from reference TRBV5-5 and TRBJ2-5): DAGVTQSPTHLIKTRGQQVTLRCSPISGHKSVSWYQQVLGQGPQFIFQYYEKEERGRGNFPDRFSARQFPNYSSELNVNALLLGDSALYLCASSLASGFGQETQYFGPGTRLLVL.

This clone has only a few counts. This chain uses TRBV9 with TRBJ1-3; D gene unclear. V was pared by 5 bases and J by 0 bases, with 9 bases between. The CDR3 consists of 14 residues. The V gene's germline CDR1 is SGDLS and CDR2 YYNGEE. The chain's CDR3 is CASSNSYSGNTIYF. The CDR3 nucleotides are TGTGCCAGCAGTAACAGCTACTCTGGAAACACCATATATTTT.

The chain has TRBV15 and TRBJ2-1; 10 nucleotides align to TRBD1. Germline trimming cut 1 base from V and 6 bases from J; bases unmatched to any gene: 3. Germline values: CDR1 LNHNV, CDR2 YYDKDF (reference sequence). The CDR3 consists of 15 residues. As DNA, the CDR3 is TGTGCCACCAGCAGAGGGGGGACAGGGGTCAATGAGCAGTTCTTC. As protein: CATSRGGTGVNEQFF.

The chain carries TRBV28 and TRBJ1-1; perhaps TRBD1 as D (5 bases). The CDR3 totals 16 residues. Trimming left V 5 bases short and J 6 bases short, with 22 bases between. In germline, CDR1 is MDHEN, CDR2 SYDVKM. The CDR3 sequence: CASSPSNGGVIAEAFF. The CDR3 nucleotides are TGTGCCAGCAGTCCTTCAAATGGAGGGGTAATTGCTGAAGCTTTCTTT.

The J gene is TRBJ2-7, the V gene TRBV10-3; 7 nucleotides line up with TRBD1. The CDR3 runs 12 residues. The V segment lost 6 bases and the J segment 9 bases; nucleotides outside the gene matches: 8. Germline assignment: CDR1 ENHRY and CDR2 SYGVKD. The CDR3 bases are TGTGCCATCAGCGGGACAGTCGCAGTGCAGTACTTC. It yields the protein CAISGTVAVQYF.

The chain recombines TRBV13 with TRBJ1-2, with a weak D call TRBD1 (5 bases). The CDR3 loop spans 15 amino acids. V was shortened by 1 base and J by 4 bases, with 13 bases between the two germline ends. CDR1 and CDR2 from the germline V gene are PRHDT and FYEKMQ (reference sequence). DNA for the CDR3: TGTGCCAGCAGCTTAGAGGCGGGGGAGGGCTATGGCTACACCTTC. Protein product: CASSLEAGEGYGYTF.

The V gene is TRBV11-2, the J gene TRBJ1-1, with D tentatively TRBD1 (6 bases). The germline V gene encodes CDR1 SGHAT and CDR2 FQNNGV. The germline V and J ends were trimmed by 5 bases and 2 bases, with 15 bases remaining between them. This CDR3 comprises 15 residues. CDR3 amino acids: CASSHDRLSNTEAFF. CDR3 nucleotides: TGTGCCAGCAGCCACGACAGGTTATCAAACACTGAAGCTTTCTTT.

V and J are TRBV3-1 (or the pseudogene TRBV3-2) and TRBJ1-3, with TRBD1 identical over 8 bases. CDR3 length: 14 amino acids. With 9 bases clipped from V and 4 bases from J, the junction kept 8 bases outside the gene matches. From germline, CDR1 is LGHDT and CDR2 YNNKEL (reference sequence). CDR3 coding DNA: TGTGCCAGAGAGTCGACAGGGGTAGGAAACACCATATATTTT. It yields the protein CARESTGVGNTIYF.

This clone was seen just once. The chain recombines TRBV24-1 with TRBJ2-5; 7 positions agree with TRBD1. CDR3 length: 16 residues. Looked up from germline, CDR1 is KGHDR and CDR2 is SFDVKD. Unmatched junction bases numbered 9, after V lost 2 bases and J lost 4 bases. Here the CDR3 DNA reads TGTGCCACCAGTGATTCCGGGGCGACAGGGAGAGAGACCCAGTACTTC. Translating it yields CATSDSGATGRETQYF.

This clone was detected only a few times. V and J are TRBV5-1 and TRBJ1-1; TRBD1 aligns across 7 bases. The CDR3 has 15 residues. CDR1 is SGHRS and CDR2 is YFSETQ in the germline V gene. The V segment lost 6 bases and the J segment 9 bases; nucleotides outside the gene matches: 17. Written as DNA, the CDR3 is TGCGCCAGCAAAGGGGGCCCACAGGGAGCGCTCCAAGCTTTCTTT. It translates to CASKGGPQGALQAFF.

The chain's CDR3 is CASRERLSTDTQYF. CDR3 in DNA: TGCGCCAGCAGGGAGCGGCTAAGCACAGATACGCAGTATTTT. V is TRBV5-1 and J is TRBJ2-3; TRBD2 might be the D (5 bases). V was pared by 5 bases and J by 0 bases, with 10 bases between. The V gene's germline CDR1 is SGHRS and CDR2 YFSETQ. The CDR3 totals 14 residues.

This clone was seen only once. V gene TRBV18 combines with J gene TRBJ1-2; 9 bases fit TRBD1. V gave up 5 bases and J gave up 4 bases; unmatched junction bases: 2. The CDR3 length is 13 residues. Per the germline V gene, CDR1 is KGHSH and CDR2 is LQKENI. The CDR3 coding sequence is TGTGCCAGCTCAGAGGGACAGGGCTATGGCTACACCTTC. As protein: CASSEGQGYGYTF.

The chain has TRBV13 and TRBJ2-3; 7 nucleotides line up with TRBD2. Germline V gene lookup returns CDR1 PRHDT and CDR2 FYEKMQ (reference sequence). J gave up 2 bases and V 5 bases, and 4 bases lay outside the gene matches. CDR3 size: 14 residues. The CDR3 coding sequence is TGTGCCAGCAGCACTCGACTAGCCACAGATACGCAGTATTTT. This gives the protein CASSTRLATDTQYF.

This clone was seen only a few times. The chain uses TRBV7-2 and TRBJ1-2; 7 bases match TRBD1. Germline V gene data show CDR1 as SGHTA and CDR2 as FQGNSA. V was pared by 2 bases and J by 8 bases, with 11 bases of the junction left unmatched. The CDR3 covers 15 residues. In nucleotides, the CDR3 is TGTGCCAGCAGCTTACTTCACAGGGGATCCTCCGGCTACACCTTC. Translated, it gives CASSLLHRGSSGYTF. Supplemented by reference TRBV7-2 and TRBJ1-2, the full variable domain reads GAGVSQSPSNKVTEKGKDVELRCDPISGHTALYWYRQSLGQGLEFLIYFQGNSAPDKSGLPSDRFSAERTGGSVSTLTIQRTQQEDSAVYLCASSLLHRGSSGYTFGSGTRLTVV.

This sequence joins TRBV24-1 and TRBJ1-4, with 9 bases that match TRBD1. The V and J ends lost 3 bases and 8 bases, in that order; junction bases with no gene match: 6. CDR3 length: 15 residues. Germline CDR1 KGHDR, CDR2 SFDVKD. The CDR3 sequence is CATSDPRTGDEKLFF. DNA of the CDR3: TGTGCCACCAGTGATCCTCGGACAGGGGACGAAAAACTGTTTTTT.

The chain couples TRBV18 to TRBJ2-7, with TRBD2 matching over 9 bases. V lost 3 bases to trimming and J lost 5 bases; unmatched junction nucleotides: 8. The CDR3 contains 15 residues. The germline V gene encodes CDR1 KGHSH and CDR2 LQKENI. The CDR3 region is CASSPSAGGRDEQYF. In DNA form, the CDR3 reads TGTGCCAGCTCACCTAGCGCGGGAGGGCGGGACGAGCAGTACTTC.

V usage is TRBV25-1 and J usage is TRBJ2-2, with 7 bases fitting TRBD1. Germline assignment: CDR1 MGHDK and CDR2 SYGVNS. The CDR3 sequence is 15 residues long. V was clipped by 7 bases and J by 1 base; unmatched bases: 6. The CDR3 protein is CASTRGTLNTGELFF. The CDR3 DNA is TGTGCCAGCACCAGGGGGACACTGAACACCGGGGAGCTGTTTTTT.

The genes are TRBV19 and TRBJ2-7; D is undetermined. The CDR3 consists of 16 residues. Germline CDR1 is LNHDA and CDR2 is SQIVND (reference sequence). The germline V and J ends were trimmed by 1 base and 2 bases, with 15 bases remaining between them. The CDR3 DNA follows: TGTGCCAGTAGTATAGGTGGAGCAATTTCAGCCTACGAGCAGTACTTC. Translation: CASSIGGAISAYEQYF. Full variable domain (outside the CDR3, taken from reference TRBV19 and TRBJ2-7): DGGITQSPKYLFRKEGQNVTLSCEQNLNHDAMYWYRQDPGQGLRLIYYSQIVNDFQKGDIAEGYSVSREKKESFPLTVTSAQKNPTAFYLCASSIGGAISAYEQYFGPGTRLTVT.